The 27 T cell receptor beta chains given below trace back to one sample, sequenced in a study of shared clonotypes between healthy human individuals. Only CD45RO-negative cells positively selected for CCR7 counted as naive CD8 cells, so terminally differentiated effector memory CD45RA+ cells were excluded. Assay used: immunoSEQ multiplex PCR; TCRdb lists only in-frame clones, some missing. The table has millions of clones, 85% to 95% seen once. Sequencing input: naive CD8+ T cells from PBMCs. Receptors were obtained from a man aged 18 to 29 in good health. Some clones in this sample may be carry-over from other donors' samples.

The V gene is TRBV7-2, the J gene TRBJ1-1, with unresolved D. This CDR3 is built from 15 residues. V shed 5 bases and J shed 7 bases, with 20 bases lying between them. Germline V lookup: CDR1 SGHTA, CDR2 FQGNSA. The CDR3 is CASSGSLGEWSEAFF. The CDR3 nucleotides read TGTGCCAGCAGCGGAAGCCTAGGCGAATGGAGTGAAGCTTTCTTT. Full variable domain (missing parts from reference TRBV7-2 and TRBJ1-1): GAGVSQSPSNKVTEKGKDVELRCDPISGHTALYWYRQSLGQGLEFLIYFQGNSAPDKSGLPSDRFSAERTGGSVSTLTIQRTQQEDSAVYLCASSGSLGEWSEAFFGQGTRLTVV.

The rearrangement joins TRBV7-9 to TRBJ2-1; 12 nucleotides align to TRBD2. Trimming at V came to 5 bases and at J to 7 bases, leaving 6 bases not matched to a gene. The CDR3 spans 15 residues. Germline V gives CDR1 SEHNR, CDR2 FQNEAQ (reference sequence). Here the CDR3 DNA reads TGTGCCAGCAGCCCTCTAGCGGGAGGGTTAAATGAGCAGTTCTTC. This translates into CASSPLAGGLNEQFF.

With regard to this clone: Other DNA sequences in the sample encode the same CDR3. The chain carries TRBV9 and TRBJ1-5, with a weak D call TRBD1 (5 bases). Trimming took 0 bases from V and 0 from J, leaving 7 bases between them. Germline CDR1 SGDLS, CDR2 YYNGEE. This CDR3 is built from 15 residues. For the CDR3, the DNA is TGTGCCAGCAGCGTAGGGGGGAATAGCAATCAGCCCCAGCATTTT. This encodes CASSVGGNSNQPQHF.

This chain uses TRBV7-2 with TRBJ2-1; tentatively, D is TRBD2 (5 bases). The CDR3 is 15 amino acids. The germline V gene encodes CDR1 SGHTA and CDR2 FQGNSA. With 1 base removed from V and 6 bases from J, the gap between germline ends came to 13 bases. The CDR3 nucleotides are TGTGCCAGCAGCTTAGTCGGCAGCGGAATCAATGAGCAGTTCTTC. Translated: CASSLVGSGINEQFF.

The rearrangement uses TRBV28 and TRBJ2-1; either TRBD1 or TRBD2 may supply D (7 bases each). CDR3 size: 18 residues. Germline lookup yields CDR1 MDHEN and CDR2 SYDVKM. Trimming cost V 7 bases and J 5 bases, with 27 bases left between them. The CDR3 nucleotides read TGTGCCAGCACCCCCGTCAGGGAGACAGGGAGGGTCGACAATGAGCAGTTCTTC. The encoded protein is CASTPVRETGRVDNEQFF.

This chain uses TRBV4-2 with TRBJ2-7; 9 positions agree with TRBD2. This CDR3 is 17 amino acids long. The J segment lost 0 bases and the V segment lost 3 bases, leaving 9 bases of the junction unmatched. The germline CDR1 and CDR2 sequences are LGHNA and YNFKEQ. CDR3 bases: TGTGCCAGCAGCCAGTATCATTGGCGGGAGGGCTCCTACGAGCAGTACTTC. This gives the protein CASSQYHWREGSYEQYF.

The chain joins TRBV9 to TRBJ2-1, with D uncertain. V was pared by 0 bases and J by 9 bases, with 7 bases between. The CDR3 length is 12 residues. Germline-derived CDR1 and CDR2 are SGDLS and YYNGEE. CDR3 sequence reads: CASSVDSREQFF. The CDR3 region has the DNA TGTGCCAGCAGCGTAGATTCTCGTGAGCAGTTCTTC.

The rearrangement joins TRBV5-4 to TRBJ1-1, with D maybe TRBD1 (6 bases). V lost 5 bases and J 2 bases, leaving 13 bases between the germline ends. The CDR3 consists of 14 residues. The germline gives CDR1 SGHNT, CDR2 YYREEE (reference sequence). The CDR3 reads CASRKQGGNTEAFF. The CDR3 nucleotides read TGTGCCAGCAGGAAACAGGGCGGAAACACTGAAGCTTTCTTT.

The chain carries TRBV25-1 and TRBJ1-3; unclear D gene. This CDR3 region has 16 residues. Looked up from germline, CDR1 is MGHDK and CDR2 is SYGVNS. Deletions cut 0 bases from V and 8 bases from J, with 17 bases between. The CDR3 sequence is CASSEYRGSLGDTIYF. The CDR3 DNA reads TGTGCCAGCAGTGAATATCGAGGATCCCTCGGGGACACCATATATTTT.

The chain employs TRBV4-2 and TRBJ2-7; 10 bases are shared with TRBD2. This CDR3 comprises 14 residues. The germline gives CDR1 LGHNA, CDR2 YNFKEQ. The V gene end was trimmed by 5 bases and the J gene end by 2 bases; junction bases not matched to a gene: 3. The CDR3 reads CASSVGLAAYEQYF. The CDR3 DNA follows: TGTGCCAGCAGCGTCGGACTAGCGGCCTACGAGCAGTACTTC.

The J gene is TRBJ2-5, the V gene TRBV5-8; D assignment may be TRBD1 or TRBD2 (5 bases each). CDR3 size: 13 residues. Trimming removed 9 bases at V and 5 bases at J, with 17 bases between. Germline CDR1 reads SGHTS; CDR2 reads YDEGEE. Written as DNA, the CDR3 is TGTGCCACCCACCGGGGCCAACCGGAGACCCAGTACTTC. Its protein product is CATHRGQPETQYF.

With respect to this clone: This same CDR3 is encoded by further DNA sequences in the sample. V is TRBV6-5 and J is TRBJ2-7, with 10 bases fitting TRBD2. Germline V gene sequence: CDR1 MNHEY, CDR2 SVGAGI. The CDR3 loop spans 15 amino acids. With V trimmed by 5 bases and J by 1 base, 5 bases remained unmatched. The CDR3 sequence is CASSPRTSGSYEQYF. CDR3 nucleotide sequence: TGTGCCAGCAGTCCCCGGACTAGCGGATCCTACGAGCAGTACTTC.

The rearrangement joins TRBV25-1 to TRBJ2-7; no reliable D call. The CDR3 is made up of 13 amino acids. The germline CDR1 and CDR2 sequences are MGHDK and SYGVNS. V lost 4 bases to trimming and J lost 2 bases, with 9 bases between them. In DNA form, the CDR3 reads TGTGCCAGCAGTGCTAGTGCCACCTACGAGCAGTACTTC. Protein: CASSASATYEQYF.

This rearrangement joins TRBV27 to TRBJ1-2; D is unresolved. Germline CDR1 MNHEY, CDR2 SMNVEV (reference sequence). The V end lost 0 bases, the J end lost 8 bases, and 10 bases lay between the germline ends. The CDR3 covers 13 residues. The CDR3 bases are TGTGCCAGCAGTTTATCAATATTTGGCGGCTACACCTTC. Translation gives CASSLSIFGGYTF.

The J gene is TRBJ1-5, the V gene TRBV19; 11 bases are shared with TRBD1. CDR1 is LNHDA and CDR2 is SQIVND in the germline V gene (reference sequence). Trimming cost V 1 base and J 5 bases; bases outside gene matches: 4. This CDR3 is built from 16 residues. The CDR3 DNA is TGTGCCAGTAGTATAGGGACAGGGGGCGCACATCAGCCCCAGCATTTT. Translated: CASSIGTGGAHQPQHF.

The rearrangement links TRBV7-9 to TRBJ1-5; D is uncertain. CDR3 length: 15 amino acids. Germline CDR1 is SEHNR and CDR2 is FQNEAQ (reference sequence). V lost 2 bases and J lost 2, with 10 bases in between. CDR3 nucleotide sequence: TGTGCCAGCAGCTTAACGGGAATACGCAATCAGCCCCAGCATTTT. Its translation: CASSLTGIRNQPQHF.

V is TRBV6-5 and J is TRBJ1-2; D uncertain. The CDR3 totals 15 residues. V was pared by 6 bases and J by 7 bases, with 21 bases between. The germline CDR1 and CDR2 sequences are MNHEY and SVGAGI. CDR3 residues: CASRPILAPDGGYTF. The CDR3 DNA reads TGTGCCAGCAGGCCCATATTGGCCCCCGACGGTGGCTACACCTTC.

V and J are TRBV15 and TRBJ1-5, with D possibly being TRBD1 (5 bases). The CDR3 loop spans 13 amino acids. V lost 5 bases and J 6 bases, leaving 11 bases between the germline ends. Germline V CDR1 and CDR2: LNHNV, YYDKDF (reference sequence). CDR3 protein: CATSGRDGQPQHF. CDR3 in DNA: TGTGCCACCAGCGGCAGGGACGGTCAGCCCCAGCATTTT. The entire variable domain, with the rest obtained from reference TRBV15 and TRBJ1-5, is as follows: DAMVIQNPRYQVTQFGKPVTLSCSQTLNHNVMYWYQQKSSQAPKLLFHYYDKDFNNEADTPDNFQSRRPNTSFCFLDIRSPGLGDTAMYLCATSGRDGQPQHFGDGTRLSIL.

The chain recombines TRBV9 with TRBJ2-2, with D uncertain. From germline, CDR1 is SGDLS and CDR2 YYNGEE. Trimming took 0 bases from V and 5 from J, leaving 5 bases between them. CDR3 length: 13 amino acids. The CDR3 loop is CASSVVETGELFF. The CDR3 region has the DNA TGTGCCAGCAGCGTAGTGGAGACCGGGGAGCTGTTTTTT.

The chain links TRBV27 to TRBJ2-1; D is perhaps TRBD1 (5 bases). Deletions cut 5 bases from V and 5 bases from J, with 25 bases between. CDR1 and CDR2 from the germline V gene are MNHEY and SMNVEV (reference sequence). The CDR3 runs 18 residues. The CDR3 DNA reads as TGTGCCAGCAGTCCCCTTGGGGTTCAGGGATACAAACACAATGAGCAGTTCTTC. Amino acid sequence: CASSPLGVQGYKHNEQFF.

V gene TRBV27 combines with J gene TRBJ1-5, with D possibly matching TRBD1 (5 bases). Trimming shortened V by 0 bases and J by 7 bases, and 16 bases separated the two germline ends. This CDR3 is built from 16 residues. CDR1 and CDR2 (germline): MNHEY, SMNVEV (reference sequence). The chain's CDR3 is CASSLSGRGFGQPQHF. CDR3 nucleotide sequence: TGTGCCAGCAGTTTATCGGGGAGGGGCTTCGGGCAGCCCCAGCATTTT.

The rearrangement uses TRBV28 and TRBJ1-4; D is perhaps TRBD1 (6 bases). There are 14 residues in the CDR3. Germline V gene lookup returns CDR1 MDHEN and CDR2 SYDVKM. Trimming shortened V by 6 bases and J by 0 bases, and 8 bases separated the two germline ends. CDR3 bases: TGTGCCAGCAGAACAGGGCCAACTAATGAAAAACTGTTTTTT. Translated: CASRTGPTNEKLFF.

This chain joins TRBV9 and TRBJ2-7; 7 positions match TRBD1. Germline loops: CDR1 SGDLS, CDR2 YYNGEE. V was pared by 0 bases and J by 5 bases, with 5 bases of the junction left unmatched. This CDR3 is built from 14 residues. The CDR3 DNA follows: TGTGCCAGCAGCGTAGAGGGGGCTGGCGACGAGCAGTACTTC. Its protein is CASSVEGAGDEQYF. The whole variable domain, remainder taken from reference TRBV9 and TRBJ2-7, is DSGVTQTPKHLITATGQRVTLRCSPRSGDLSVYWYQQSLDQGLQFLIQYYNGEERAKGNILERFSAQQFPDLHSELNLSSLELGDSALYFCASSVEGAGDEQYFGPGTRLTVT.

This clone is a singleton in its sample. This rearrangement joins TRBV10-3 to TRBJ1-4; no clear D. Trimming stripped 0 bases from V and 4 bases from J, with 9 bases between. Germline V gene data show CDR1 as ENHRY and CDR2 as SYGVKD. The CDR3 contains 15 residues. The CDR3 spells CAISESGSINEKLFF. Here the CDR3 DNA reads TGTGCCATCAGTGAGTCGGGCAGCATTAATGAAAAACTGTTTTTT.

As concerns this clone: This specimen includes other DNA sequences encoding the same CDR3. This chain joins TRBV27 and TRBJ2-7, with a weak D call TRBD1 (6 bases). With 0 bases removed from V and 2 bases from J, the gap between germline ends came to 11 bases. Germline lookup yields CDR1 MNHEY and CDR2 SMNVEV (reference sequence). CDR3 length: 15 amino acids. The CDR3 DNA reads TGTGCCAGCAGTTTATCGCAGGGGCTTACCTACGAGCAGTACTTC. Its protein product is CASSLSQGLTYEQYF.

This clone was seen only once. The chain combines TRBV6-1 with TRBJ1-5; TRBD1 is a possible D gene (5 bases). The CDR3 length is 15 residues. In germline, CDR1 is MNHNS, CDR2 SASEGT. Between the trimmed V and J ends, which lost 2 bases and 5 bases, there was a span of 13 bases. Here the CDR3 DNA reads TGTGCCAGCAGTGAATTGGCAGGGAGTCATCAGCCCCAGCATTTT. Residues: CASSELAGSHQPQHF.

The V and J genes are TRBV19 and TRBJ2-6; D unresolved. This CDR3 contains 17 residues. Germline CDR1 is LNHDA and CDR2 is SQIVND (reference sequence). The ends were cut back, 3 bases at V and 0 bases at J, with 12 bases in the middle. CDR3 residues: CASSMGVLPSGANVLTF. CDR3 nucleotide sequence: TGTGCCAGTAGTATGGGCGTTCTCCCCTCTGGGGCCAACGTCCTGACTTTC. Looking up the rest from reference TRBV19 and TRBJ2-6 gives the full variable domain: DGGITQSPKYLFRKEGQNVTLSCEQNLNHDAMYWYRQDPGQGLRLIYYSQIVNDFQKGDIAEGYSVSREKKESFPLTVTSAQKNPTAFYLCASSMGVLPSGANVLTFGAGSRLTVL.